These 27 T cell receptor beta chains came from one sample sequenced in a study of vaccination and CD4 T cells after COVID-19. Treatment denoted: approximately nine-day PBMC culture with coronavirus spike peptide pools or control peptides (ViraFEST assay). An Oncomine TCR Beta short-read assay was used to sequence the DNA from cultured CD4+ T cells. In TCRdb, the PCR reads were re-called with MiXCR into one record per CDR3 protein. The table lists 8,500 to 14,000 distinct CDR3 sequences, approximately 40% of them singletons. The antigens for these receptors are not known. Input material: CD4+ T cells from blood, cultured in vitro. The source is a human donor who had recovered from COVID-19.

This clonotype was seen only a few times. V and J are TRBV20-1 and TRBJ1-1; TRBD1 aligns across 7 bases. The trim removed 4 bases at V and 8 bases at J, leaving 7 bases unmatched. The germline gives CDR1 DFQATT, CDR2 SNEGSKA (reference sequence). The CDR3 totals 12 residues. The DNA of the CDR3 is TGCAGTGCTACTAAACAGGGGAGGGAAGCTTTCTTT. Protein sequence: CSATKQGREAFF.

This clonotype was recorded a few times. The rearrangement joins TRBV7-8 to TRBJ1-2; no clear D gene. From germline, CDR1 is SGHVS and CDR2 FQNEAQ. The germline V and J ends were trimmed by 5 bases and 4 bases, with 14 bases remaining between them. The CDR3 covers 14 residues. CDR3: CASSHYPVIYGYTF. The CDR3 nucleotides read TGTGCCAGCAGCCATTATCCGGTTATCTATGGCTACACCTTC. Full variable domain (remainder filled in from reference TRBV7-8 and TRBJ1-2): GAGVSQSPRYKVAKRGQDVALRCDPISGHVSLFWYQQALGQGPEFLTYFQNEAQLDKSGLPSDRFFAERPEGSVSTLKIQRTQQEDSAVYLCASSHYPVIYGYTFGSGTRLTVV.

This clonotype was counted between two and nine times. This chain links TRBV2 with TRBJ2-3, with TRBD1 identical over 7 bases. Trimming cost V 6 bases and J 14 bases; bases outside gene matches: 11. The CDR3 is 12 residues long. Germline CDR1 reads SNHLY; CDR2 reads FYNNEI. The CDR3 spells CASRRTGGPPYF. The CDR3 coding sequence is TGTGCCAGCAGAAGGACAGGCGGCCCCCCGTATTTT.

The rearrangement joins TRBV28 to TRBJ1-2, with D hard to call. This CDR3 comprises 11 residues. V lost 2 bases, J lost 8 bases, and 6 bases lay in between. Germline V lookup: CDR1 MDHEN, CDR2 SYDVKM. The CDR3, as DNA: TGTGCCAGCAGTTTAAGGCGGGGCTACACCTTC. It translates to CASSLRRGYTF.

Turning to this clonotype: Germline is not matched at one junction end, which may reflect a read error. The rearrangement links TRBV28 to TRBJ1-2, with D hard to call. Germline lookup yields CDR1 MDHEN and CDR2 SYDVKM. The CDR3 is made up of 12 amino acids. The CDR3 reads CASSSSGPPQGF. In DNA form, the CDR3 reads TGTGCCAGCAGCTCCTCCGGGCCCCCTCAAGGCTTC.

This clonotype was counted between two and nine times. The rearrangement links TRBV12-3 or TRBV12-4 to TRBJ2-1, with D hard to call. The ends were cut back, 0 bases at V and 4 bases at J, with 4 bases in the middle. This CDR3 region has 13 residues. The CDR3 region is CASSLAWYNEQFF. DNA of the CDR3: TGTGCCAGCAGTTTAGCGTGGTACAATGAGCAGTTCTTC.

This clonotype has a single count. This chain connects TRBV12-3 or TRBV12-4 to TRBJ2-7, with a tentative D call TRBD1 (7 bases). The CDR3 length is 13 residues. Trimming removed 3 bases at V and 7 bases at J, with 13 bases between. The DNA of the CDR3 is TGTGCCAGCAGTTTTCCAGGGGGAGGAGAGCAGTACTTC. This encodes CASSFPGGGEQYF.

This clonotype was seen a handful of times. This chain links TRBV19 with TRBJ1-2, with D perhaps TRBD1 (6 bases). The CDR3 spans 15 residues. The germline V gene encodes CDR1 LNHDA and CDR2 SQIVND (reference sequence). V lost 6 bases to trimming and J lost 8 bases, with 22 bases between them. DNA of the CDR3: TGTGCCAGTAGCTCGATCTGGGGGGCAGGGTCCGGCTACACCTTC. This translates into CASSSIWGAGSGYTF.

V is TRBV6-1 and J is TRBJ2-5, with D possibly matching TRBD2 (6 bases). The CDR3 extends over 14 amino acids. Trimming took 6 bases from V and 4 from J, leaving 15 bases between them. In germline, CDR1 is MNHNS, CDR2 SASEGT. DNA for the CDR3: TGTGCCAGCAGGGCGACGCGGGAAGGAGAGACCCAGTACTTC. It specifies CASRATREGETQYF.

The CDR3 region is CASSEGRGDGHCFF. The CDR3 DNA follows: TGTGCCAGCAGTGAAGGAAGGGGGGACGGACATTGCTTCTTT. The rearrangement uses TRBV6-1 and TRBJ1-1; the D gene is possibly TRBD1 (6 bases). Per the germline V gene, CDR1 is MNHNS and CDR2 is SASEGT. The CDR3 is made up of 14 amino acids. Trimming stripped 1 base from V and 14 bases from J, with 20 bases between.

This clonotype was picked up one time. The chain carries TRBV18 and TRBJ1-1, with D tentatively TRBD1 (6 bases). Germline V gene lookup returns CDR1 KGHSH and CDR2 LQKENI. Trimming left V 3 bases short and J 1 base short, with 12 bases between. This CDR3 comprises 15 residues. CDR3 DNA: TGTGCCAGCTCACCCGGGTGGGGGCAGAACACTGAAGCTTTCTTT. Translating it yields CASSPGWGQNTEAFF.

This clonotype turned up a few times. The chain links TRBV10-3 to TRBJ1-1; 12 bases line up with TRBD1. CDR1 is ENHRY, CDR2 SYGVKD, per germline. Trimming removed 6 bases from V and 4 bases from J; junction bases left unmatched: 3. The length of the CDR3 is 14 residues. CDR3 loop: CAIRGQGAGTEAFF. CDR3 bases: TGTGCCATCAGGGGACAGGGGGCGGGCACTGAAGCTTTCTTT.

The CDR3 reads CASSDGQPQHF. Written as DNA, the CDR3 is TGTGCCAGCAGTGATGGTCAGCCCCAGCATTTT. This sequence joins TRBV2 and TRBJ1-5; D gene uncertain. The CDR3 length is 11 residues. CDR1 and CDR2 from the germline V gene are SNHLY and FYNNEI. Trimming shortened V by 3 bases and J by 6 bases, and 3 bases separated the two germline ends.

The chain joins TRBV7-9 to TRBJ2-1, with 8 bases that match TRBD2. The germline CDR1 and CDR2 sequences are SEHNR and FQNEAQ (reference sequence). The CDR3 runs 12 residues. V shed 3 bases and J 12 bases; nucleotides not matched to a gene: 4. CDR3 nucleotide sequence: TGTGCCAGCAGCTTGACGGCGGGGGGGCAGTTCTTC. Encoded protein: CASSLTAGGQFF. Combining the CDR3 with reference TRBV7-9 and TRBJ2-1 gives the whole variable domain DTGVSQNPRHKITKRGQNVTFRCDPISEHNRLYWYRQTLGQGPEFLTYFQNEAQLEKSRLLSDRFSAERPKGSFSTLEIQRTEQGDSAMYLCASSLTAGGQFFGPGTRLTVL.

The chain couples TRBV29-1 to TRBJ2-1; D remains unclear. The length of the CDR3 is 10 residues. Germline loops: CDR1 SQVTM, CDR2 ANQGSEA. V shed 4 bases and J shed 7 bases, with 5 bases lying between them. The CDR3 DNA is TGCAGCGTTGGGTGGAATGAGCAGTTCTTC. Translating it yields CSVGWNEQFF.

In this sample, this clonotype turned up a few times. The J gene is TRBJ2-3, the V gene TRBV7-9, with 10 nucleotides matching TRBD2. V shed 3 bases, J shed 1 base, and the junction held 13 bases outside the gene matches. The CDR3 extends over 19 amino acids. Germline assignment: CDR1 SEHNR and CDR2 FQNEAQ (reference sequence). CDR3 amino acids: CASSFESGGAQRRTDTQYF. Here the CDR3 DNA reads TGTGCCAGCAGCTTTGAGAGCGGGGGGGCACAAAGGCGCACAGATACGCAGTATTTT.

This clonotype has a handful of counts. V is TRBV29-1 and J is TRBJ1-4, with D maybe TRBD1 (5 bases). Looked up from germline, CDR1 is SQVTM and CDR2 is ANQGSEA. Trimming removed 6 bases at V and 3 bases at J, with 8 bases between. The CDR3 covers 12 residues. Here the CDR3 DNA reads TGCAGCGTCGGGGGAGCTAATGAAAAACTGTTTTTT. This sequence encodes CSVGGANEKLFF.

There are a few counts of this clonotype. J is TRBJ2-1 and V is TRBV10-2, with D perhaps given as TRBD1 or TRBD2 (5 bases each). V lost 4 bases and J 6 bases, leaving 16 bases between the germline ends. CDR1 WSHSY and CDR2 SAAADI come from the germline V gene. The CDR3 runs to 15 residues. The CDR3 loop is CASSADLMGTNEQFF. The DNA for the CDR3 is TGCGCCAGCAGTGCTGACCTTATGGGGACCAATGAGCAGTTCTTC.

This clonotype has a handful of counts. The V and J genes are TRBV7-9 and TRBJ1-2, with D possibly being TRBD1 (6 bases). CDR3 size: 14 residues. V lost 2 bases to trimming and J lost 3 bases, with 10 bases between them. Germline V gene sequence: CDR1 SEHNR, CDR2 FQNEAQ (reference sequence). The DNA for the CDR3 is TGTGCCAGCAGCTTAAGGGGGTCGGACTATGGCTACACCTTC. Protein sequence: CASSLRGSDYGYTF.

In this sample, this clonotype turned up a few times. This sequence joins TRBV24-1 and TRBJ2-3; 11 bases are a match to TRBD2. The CDR3 spans 17 residues. V dropped 1 base and J dropped 4; count of bases not matched to a gene: 6. The germline gives CDR1 KGHDR, CDR2 SFDVKD. Here the CDR3 reads CATSDLPLAGGPDTQYF. The DNA for the CDR3 is TGTGCCACCAGTGATTTACCGCTAGCGGGAGGCCCAGATACGCAGTATTTT.

V is TRBV12-3 or TRBV12-4 and J is TRBJ2-5; maybe TRBD2 (5 bases). The CDR3 totals 13 residues. The V and J ends lost 5 bases and 5 bases respectively, with 12 bases between them. CDR3 nucleotides: TGTGCCAGCAGTGGACTGCCCTGGGAGACCCAGTACTTC. Its protein product is CASSGLPWETQYF.

This clonotype has a handful of counts. The chain couples TRBV7-9 to TRBJ1-5; D possibly corresponds to TRBD1 (6 bases). Germline lookup yields CDR1 SEHNR and CDR2 FQNEAQ (reference sequence). The CDR3 contains 15 residues. Trimming cost V 4 bases and J 4 bases, with 14 bases left between them. The CDR3 region is CASSSAGTPNQPQHF. The CDR3 coding sequence is TGTGCCAGCAGCTCGGCCGGGACACCGAATCAGCCCCAGCATTTT.

This clonotype showed up just a few times. The chain recombines TRBV6-5 with TRBJ1-6, with 10 nucleotides matching TRBD1. The CDR3 is 17 residues long. After removal of 4 bases from V and 7 bases from J, the junction contained 10 bases not matched to a gene. Per germline, CDR1 MNHEY and CDR2 SVGAGI. The CDR3 DNA reads as TGTGCCAGCAGTTTTAGGTGGGGACAGGGGACGAATTCACCCCTCCACTTT. This encodes CASSFRWGQGTNSPLHF.

This clonotype was counted a few times. The chain employs TRBV19 and TRBJ1-2; D unresolved. Germline CDR1 reads LNHDA; CDR2 reads SQIVND (reference sequence). CDR3 length: 12 residues. With 3 bases removed from V and 1 base from J, the gap between germline ends came to 3 bases. CDR3 protein: CASSISNYGYTF. The CDR3 nucleotides read TGTGCCAGTAGTATTAGTAACTATGGCTACACCTTC. Using reference TRBV19 and TRBJ1-2 for the parts outside the CDR3, the full variable domain is DGGITQSPKYLFRKEGQNVTLSCEQNLNHDAMYWYRQDPGQGLRLIYYSQIVNDFQKGDIAEGYSVSREKKESFPLTVTSAQKNPTAFYLCASSISNYGYTFGSGTRLTVV.

CDR3 DNA sequence: TGTGCCATCCAGGGGCAGGGGAACACTGAAGCTTTCTTT. Its protein product is CAIQGQGNTEAFF. The chain combines TRBV10-3 with TRBJ1-1, with TRBD1 as a possible D gene (6 bases). This CDR3 region has 13 residues. V lost 8 bases and J 1 base, leaving 11 bases between the germline ends. Germline V CDR1 and CDR2: ENHRY, SYGVKD.

This clonotype was found a few times. V and J are TRBV12-2 and TRBJ1-1. TRBV12-2 is a documented pseudogene. The CDR3 has 15 amino acids. The CDR3 spells CASRLACGENTEAFF. The CDR3 DNA reads as TGTGCAAGTCGCTTAGCGTGTGGGGAGAACACTGAAGCTTTCTTT.

The chain couples TRBV27 to TRBJ2-7; 9 bases fit TRBD1. Germline CDR1 is MNHEY and CDR2 is SMNVEV (reference sequence). V trimming: 8 bases; J trimming: 1 base; junction bases outside the gene matches: 9. The CDR3 is 15 residues long. The CDR3 is CASPQRDRVSYEQYF. Here the CDR3 DNA reads TGTGCCAGCCCCCAAAGGGACAGGGTTTCCTACGAGCAGTACTTC.